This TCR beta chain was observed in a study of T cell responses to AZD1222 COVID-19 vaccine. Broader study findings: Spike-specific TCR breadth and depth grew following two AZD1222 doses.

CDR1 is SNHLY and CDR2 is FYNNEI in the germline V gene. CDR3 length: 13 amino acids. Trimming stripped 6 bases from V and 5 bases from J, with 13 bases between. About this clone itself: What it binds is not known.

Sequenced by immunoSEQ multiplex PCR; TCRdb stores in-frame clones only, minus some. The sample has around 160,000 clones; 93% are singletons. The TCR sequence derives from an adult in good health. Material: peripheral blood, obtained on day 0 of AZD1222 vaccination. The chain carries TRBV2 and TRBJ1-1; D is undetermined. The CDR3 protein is CASSAEGGTEAFF. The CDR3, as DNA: TGTGCCAGCAGCGCCGAGGGAGGGACTGAAGCTTTCTTT.